This T cell receptor beta chain was recovered during a study of T cells in Graves' hyperthyroidism and ophthalmopathy. Researchers took RNA transcripts and amplified the TCR beta CDR3 regions from them. TCR CDR3 regions were first amplified by RT-PCR with HTBI primers. TCRdb independently ran MiXCR on the multiplex PCR reads; one entry per CDR3 protein. This table holds 600,000 to 750,000 distinct CDR3 sequences, approximately 15% found once. Diagnoses rested on clinical symptoms, serum thyroxine and TRAb, thyroid ultrasound and orbital computed tomography. This CDR3 spans 14 amino acids. Trimming removed 1 base at V and 6 bases at J, with 13 bases between. Looked up from germline, CDR1 is SQVTM and CDR2 is ANQGSEA.

The receptor was isolated from a man aged 50-60 years with Graves' hyperthyroidism. Sequencing was done on a sample of blood. The rearrangement joins TRBV29-1 to TRBJ2-1; D unresolved. The CDR3 DNA reads TGCAGCGTTGAAGGATTAGGAAGGGTCAATGAGCAGTTCTTC. It translates to CSVEGLGRVNEQFF.